These T cell receptor beta chains were read from a single sample in a study of somatic mutations in cytotoxic T cells in rheumatoid arthritis. Clones were sequenced by immunoSEQ multiplex PCR, and TCRdb holds only the in-frame ones, with some missing. The data hold 7,100 or so clones, with 80% observed a single time. The specimen was CD8+ T cells sorted from blood. Receptors were obtained from an adult with rheumatoid arthritis. CDR3s include the opening cysteine and the closing phenylalanine or tryptophan. D genes are given only for firm matches. Not every row has a clone size; where given, it reads once, few, many or a size class.

>TRBV27|TRBJ2-7|-|-
CASRRDLAYEQYF
TGTGCCAGCAGGCGGGACCTAGCCTACGAGCAGTACTTC
>TRBV29-1|TRBJ2-5|-|-
CSVQRGQETQYF
TGCAGCGTTCAGAGGGGCCAAGAGACCCAGTACTTC
>TRBV11-1|TRBJ2-2|TRBD2|-
CASSSGAGDAGELFF
TGTGCCAGCAGCTCTGGGGCGGGGGATGCCGGGGAGCTGTTTTTT
>TRBV5-5|TRBJ2-6|-|-
CASSLGNSGANVLTF
TGTGCCAGCAGCTTGGGCAACTCTGGGGCCAACGTCCTGACTTTC
>TRBV19|TRBJ2-1|-|-
CASSIASADRSDQFF
TGTGCCAGTAGTATAGCTAGCGCCGATCGGAGCGACCAGTTCTTC
>TRBV9|TRBJ1-2|-|-
CASSVPRGGPGYGYTF
TGTGCCAGCAGCGTACCCCGGGGCGGGCCAGGCTATGGCTACACCTTC
>TRBV9|TRBJ2-4|TRBD1|-
CASSDRGNIQYF
TGTGCCAGCAGCGACAGGGGAAACATTCAGTACTTC
>TRBV19|TRBJ2-1|-|-
CASSWNNEQFF
TGTGCCAGTTCTTGGAACAATGAGCAGTTCTTC
>TRBV19|TRBJ1-2|TRBD1|-
CASSIWDPSIQTGTHNGYTF
TGTGCCAGTAGTATATGGGACCCTTCGATCCAGACAGGGACCCACAATGGCTACACCTTC
>TRBV7-9|TRBJ2-2|-|-
CASSRRDTGELFF
TGTGCCAGCAGCCGTAGGGACACCGGGGAGCTGTTTTTT
>TRBV18|TRBJ2-7|TRBD1|-
CASSPGTGGYEQYF
TGTGCCAGCTCACCCGGGACAGGGGGATACGAGCAGTACTTC
>TRBV27|TRBJ2-1|-|-
CASSLTWAGGRNEQFF
TGTGCCAGCAGTTTGACCTGGGCAGGGGGGAGGAATGAGCAGTTCTTC
>TRBV4-1|TRBJ1-5|TRBD1|-
CASRQGPGSNQPQHF
TGCGCCAGCCGACAGGGCCCAGGGAGCAATCAGCCCCAGCATTTT
>TRBV5-1|TRBJ2-7|TRBD2|-
CASSWASGAYEQYF
TGCGCCAGCAGCTGGGCTAGCGGGGCCTACGAGCAGTACTTC
>TRBV28|TRBJ1-6|TRBD1|-
CASSTGDRYNSPLHF
TGTGCCAGCAGTACAGGGGATAGATATAATTCACCCCTCCACTTT
>TRBV28|TRBJ2-5|-|-
CASSLGWGLGKTQYF
TGTGCCAGCAGTTTAGGGTGGGGGCTGGGGAAGACCCAGTACTTC
>TRBV7-8|TRBJ1-2|-|once
CASSLELNSYGYTF
TGTGCCAGCAGCTTAGAGCTAAATAGCTATGGCTACACCTTC
>TRBV19|TRBJ1-5|-|-
CASLDLAHNQPQHF
TGTGCCAGCCTGGACCTCGCCCATAATCAGCCCCAGCATTTT
>TRBV28|TRBJ1-3|-|few
CASSFVGGAPGNTIYF
TGTGCCAGCAGTTTCGTTGGGGGCGCCCCTGGAAACACCATATATTTT
>TRBV27|TRBJ2-6|TRBD1|once
CASTKTGGRSGANVLTF
TGTGCCAGCACCAAGACAGGGGGCCGCTCTGGGGCCAACGTCCTGACTTTC
>TRBV10-3|TRBJ2-4|TRBD1|-
CAIRDSDRTLAKNIQYF
TGTGCCATCAGAGACTCGGACAGGACCCTAGCCAAAAACATTCAGTACTTC
>TRBV5-1|TRBJ2-5|TRBD1|-
CASSLGDRVGETQYF
TGCGCCAGCAGCTTGGGGGACAGGGTCGGAGAGACCCAGTACTTC
>TRBV21-1|TRBJ2-5|-|-
CASSKAPGPQSLKETQYF
TGTGCCAGCAGCAAAGCACCAGGTCCTCAATCCCTCAAAGAGACCCAGTACTTC
>TRBV28|TRBJ2-5|-|-
CASSFRVTGRGETQYF
TGTGCCAGCAGTTTCCGCGTGACAGGGCGGGGAGAGACCCAGTACTTC
>TRBV7-9|TRBJ2-1|-|-
CASSLALESSGKFF
TGTGCCAGCAGCTTAGCCCTCGAGTCGTCCGGGAAGTTCTTC
>TRBV2|TRBJ1-3|-|once
CASVERRSAGNTIYF
TGTGCCAGCGTCGAAAGACGGTCGGCTGGAAACACCATATATTTT
>TRBV7-2|TRBJ2-1|-|-
CASRTGQGAYNEQFF
TGTGCCAGCAGAACCGGCCAGGGCGCCTACAATGAGCAGTTCTTC
>TRBV11-3|TRBJ2-7|-|-
CASSLGPGQGSSYEQYF
TGTGCCAGCAGCTTAGGTCCTGGGCAGGGGAGCTCCTACGAGCAGTACTTC
>TRBV5-4|TRBJ1-3|-|-
CASSDNSGNTIYF
TGTGCCAGCAGCGATAACTCTGGAAACACCATATATTTT
>TRBV5-1|TRBJ2-5|-|-
CASSPAVQGQETQYF
TGCGCCAGCAGCCCTGCTGTACAGGGACAAGAGACCCAGTACTTC
>TRBV6-5|TRBJ1-1|TRBD1|-
CASSPRQGADTEAFF
TGTGCCAGCAGTCCCCGACAGGGGGCTGACACTGAAGCTTTCTTT
>TRBV6-5|TRBJ1-1|-|medium-sized
CASSPGGGTEAFF
TGTGCCAGCAGCCCCGGGGGGGGCACTGAAGCTTTCTTT
>TRBV5-1|TRBJ2-2|TRBD1|-
CASRSQGAGTGELFF
TGCGCCAGCAGATCCCAGGGGGCAGGTACCGGGGAGCTGTTTTTT
>TRBV6-5|TRBJ2-2|-|-
CASSERDRTGELFF
TGTGCCAGCAGTGAACGAGACAGGACCGGGGAGCTGTTTTTT
>TRBV5-1|TRBJ1-2|-|once
CASRGVLGGYTF
TGCGCCAGCCGGGGGGTCCTCGGGGGCTACACCTTC
>TRBV6-1|TRBJ2-1|-|-
CASSVPRGSYNEQFF
TGTGCCAGCAGCGTTCCCCGGGGCTCCTACAATGAGCAGTTCTTC
>TRBV6-1|TRBJ2-6|-|-
CASSEETSGANVLTF
TGTGCCAGCAGTGAAGAAACGTCTGGGGCCAACGTCCTGACTTTC
>TRBV25-1|TRBJ1-5|-|-
CASSEGRDQPQHF
TGTGCCAGCAGTGAAGGACGAGATCAGCCCCAGCATTTT
>TRBV11-2|TRBJ1-1|-|-
CASSPSSGANTEAFF
TGTGCCAGCAGCCCGTCGTCAGGGGCGAACACTGAAGCTTTCTTT
>TRBV6-1|TRBJ1-2|-|-
CASSERAGYHYGYTF
TGTGCCAGCAGTGAACGGGCAGGGTACCACTATGGCTACACCTTC
>TRBV6-5|TRBJ2-7|-|-
CASRTTGSSYEQYF
TGTGCCAGCAGAACGACAGGAAGCTCCTACGAGCAGTACTTC
>TRBV4-2|TRBJ1-1|TRBD1|large
CASSLTGGTEAFF
TGTGCCAGCAGCCTCACAGGGGGCACTGAAGCTTTCTTT
>TRBV6-1|TRBJ2-1|-|once
CATKGGRSYNEQFF
TGTGCCACCAAAGGGGGAAGGAGCTACAATGAGCAGTTCTTC
>TRBV2|TRBJ2-5|-|-
CASSEDRERGETQYF
TGTGCCAGCAGTGAAGATAGGGAGCGAGGAGAGACCCAGTACTTC
>TRBV19|TRBJ1-5|-|-
CASRQPSQTQPQHF
TGTGCCAGTAGACAACCCAGTCAAACCCAGCCCCAGCATTTT
>TRBV6-1|TRBJ1-1|-|-
CASPLGTEAFF
TGTGCCAGCCCTTTGGGCACTGAAGCTTTCTTT